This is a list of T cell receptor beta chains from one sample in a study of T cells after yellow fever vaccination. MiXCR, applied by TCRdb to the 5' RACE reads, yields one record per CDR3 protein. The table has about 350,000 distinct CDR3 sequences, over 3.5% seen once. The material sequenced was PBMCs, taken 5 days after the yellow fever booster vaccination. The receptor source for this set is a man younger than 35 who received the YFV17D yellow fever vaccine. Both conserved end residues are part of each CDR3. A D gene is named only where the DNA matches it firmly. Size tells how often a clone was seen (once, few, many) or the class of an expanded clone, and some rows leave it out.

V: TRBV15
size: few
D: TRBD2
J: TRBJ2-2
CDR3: CATASYIAGGYTGELFF
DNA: TGTGCCACCGCCAGCTATATAGCGGGGGGATACACCGGGGAGCTGTTTTTT

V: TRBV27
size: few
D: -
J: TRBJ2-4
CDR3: CASSFGLGNIQYF
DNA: TGTGCCAGCAGTTTTGGCCTTGGGAACATTCAGTACTTC

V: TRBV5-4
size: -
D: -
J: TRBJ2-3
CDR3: CASRRTLDSTDTQYF
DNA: TGTGCCAGCAGACGCACACTAGACAGCACAGATACGCAGTATTTT

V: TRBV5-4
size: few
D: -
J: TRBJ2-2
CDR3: CASRGRENTGELFF
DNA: TGTGCCAGCAGGGGCCGGGAGAACACCGGGGAGCTGTTTTTT

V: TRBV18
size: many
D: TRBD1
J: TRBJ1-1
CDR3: CASSPSGGETEAFF
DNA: TGTGCCAGCTCACCATCAGGGGGAGAAACTGAAGCTTTCTTT

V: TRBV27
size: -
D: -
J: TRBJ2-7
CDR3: CASSYRYPYEQYF
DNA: TGTGCCAGCTCATACCGCTATCCCTACGAGCAGTACTTC

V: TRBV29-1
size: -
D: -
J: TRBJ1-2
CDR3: CSAHKDAGVGGYTF
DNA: TGCAGCGCCCATAAGGATGCAGGGGTGGGTGGCTACACCTTC

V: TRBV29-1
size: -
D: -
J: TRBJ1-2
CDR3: CSVGGDGYTF
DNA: TGCAGCGTTGGGGGAGATGGCTACACCTTC

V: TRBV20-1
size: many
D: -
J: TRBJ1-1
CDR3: CSAWRGNTEAFF
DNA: TGCAGTGCATGGAGGGGGAACACTGAAGCTTTCTTT

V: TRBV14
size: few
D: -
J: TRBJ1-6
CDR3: CASSSLGQGPNSPLHF
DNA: TGTGCCAGCAGCTCCCTAGGGCAGGGCCCTAATTCACCCCTCCACTTT

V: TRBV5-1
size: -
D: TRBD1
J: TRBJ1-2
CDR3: CASSLGTGGPGGYGYTF
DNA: TGCGCCAGCAGCCTCGGGACAGGGGGTCCCGGAGGCTATGGCTACACCTTC

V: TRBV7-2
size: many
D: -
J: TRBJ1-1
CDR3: CASSWDTSEAFF
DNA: TGTGCCAGCAGCTGGGACACGTCTGAAGCTTTCTTT

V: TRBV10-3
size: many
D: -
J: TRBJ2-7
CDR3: CAISEPKLEFPYEQYF
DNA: TGTGCCATCAGTGAGCCTAAGCTCGAGTTCCCCTACGAGCAGTACTTC

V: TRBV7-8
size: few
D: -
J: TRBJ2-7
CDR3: CASSQHRGREGEQYF
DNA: TGTGCCAGCAGCCAACACCGGGGACGAGAGGGCGAGCAGTACTTC

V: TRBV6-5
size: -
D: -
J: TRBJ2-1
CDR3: CASSSPRLRREQFF
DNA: TGTGCCAGCAGTTCTCCTCGACTCCGGAGAGAGCAGTTCTTC

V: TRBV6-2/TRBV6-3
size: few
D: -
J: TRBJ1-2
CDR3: CASRTSNYGYTF
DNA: TGTGCCAGCAGGACAAGTAACTATGGCTACACCTTC